A selection of T cell receptor beta chains follows, all from one sample in a study of T cell repertoires in cytomegalovirus infection. TCRdb analysed the reads with MiXCR anew, one entry per CDR3 protein. The repertoire holds hundreds of thousands of distinct CDR3 sequences, with about 17% as singletons. The sequenced sample consisted of PBMCs. All receptors come from a human donor in good health (CMV status not recorded). Some clones in this sample may be carry-over from other donors' samples. CDR3s include the opening cysteine and the closing phenylalanine or tryptophan. D genes are given only for firm matches. The size field is filled for only some rows; it gives once, few, many or a size class.

v_call: TRBV6-2/TRBV6-3; cdr3_length: 13; d_call: NA; j_call: TRBJ1-1; clone_size: few; cdr3_nt: TGTGCCAGCAGTCCGACAGAGAACACTGAAGCTTTCTTT; cdr3_aa: CASSPTENTEAFF
v_call: TRBV7-9; cdr3_length: 14; d_call: TRBD1; j_call: TRBJ1-3; clone_size: many; cdr3_nt: TGTGCCAGCAGTTCCGGGACAGGGCGATACACCATATATTTT; cdr3_aa: CASSSGTGRYTIYF
v_call: TRBV28; cdr3_length: 21; d_call: NA; j_call: TRBJ2-5; clone_size: many; cdr3_nt: TGTGCCAGCAGTTTTGAAGTGGGTCAACCTCTTCAATACCGGGAAAGCGAGACCCAGTACTTC; cdr3_aa: CASSFEVGQPLQYRESETQYF
v_call: TRBV7-2; cdr3_length: 16; d_call: TRBD2; j_call: TRBJ2-5; clone_size: many; cdr3_nt: TGTGCCAGCAGCCCCTATCCGGGGGGGCCTCAAGAGACCCAGTACTTC; cdr3_aa: CASSPYPGGPQETQYF
v_call: TRBV27; cdr3_length: 13; d_call: NA; j_call: TRBJ2-7; clone_size: once; cdr3_nt: TGTGCCAGCAGTCGATCGTCCGGCTACGAGCAGTACTTC; cdr3_aa: CASSRSSGYEQYF
v_call: TRBV12-3/TRBV12-4; cdr3_length: 13; d_call: NA; j_call: TRBJ1-1; clone_size: NA; cdr3_nt: TGTGCCAGCAGTTCCACGGGGAAACTCGGAGCTTTCTTT; cdr3_aa: CASSSTGKLGAFF
v_call: TRBV19; cdr3_length: 15; d_call: NA; j_call: TRBJ1-2; clone_size: NA; cdr3_nt: TGTGCCAGTAGTATACGCCAGGGTGGTAACTACGGCTACACCTTC; cdr3_aa: CASSIRQGGNYGYTF
v_call: TRBV10-3; cdr3_length: 14; d_call: NA; j_call: TRBJ2-3; clone_size: few; cdr3_nt: TGTGCCATCAGTGAAACTAGCCCTGAGGATACGCAGTATTTT; cdr3_aa: CAISETSPEDTQYF
v_call: TRBV6-2/TRBV6-3; cdr3_length: 13; d_call: TRBD1; j_call: TRBJ2-3; clone_size: NA; cdr3_nt: TGTGCCAGCACTCGGACAGGGGCCCATACGCAGTATTTT; cdr3_aa: CASTRTGAHTQYF
v_call: TRBV12-3/TRBV12-4; cdr3_length: 16; d_call: TRBD1; j_call: TRBJ1-5; clone_size: NA; cdr3_nt: TGTGCCAGCAGCCGACGGACAGGGGTGGGCAATCAGCCCCAGCATTTT; cdr3_aa: CASSRRTGVGNQPQHF
v_call: TRBV20-1; cdr3_length: 15; d_call: TRBD1; j_call: TRBJ1-2; clone_size: NA; cdr3_nt: TGCAGTGCTAGGGCCGGGACAGTCTTTAACTATGGCTACACCTTC; cdr3_aa: CSARAGTVFNYGYTF
v_call: TRBV28; cdr3_length: 14; d_call: TRBD1; j_call: TRBJ1-4; clone_size: many; cdr3_nt: TGTGCCAGCACCCCGGACAGGGGCTATGAAAAACTGTTTTTT; cdr3_aa: CASTPDRGYEKLFF
v_call: TRBV12-3/TRBV12-4; cdr3_length: 12; d_call: NA; j_call: TRBJ2-3; clone_size: many; cdr3_nt: TGTGCCAGCAGTCGGGGAACCGATACGCAGTATTTT; cdr3_aa: CASSRGTDTQYF
v_call: TRBV4-1; cdr3_length: 15; d_call: NA; j_call: TRBJ2-7; clone_size: NA; cdr3_nt: TGCGCCAGCAGCCAAGATGAGGGATCGCTCTTCGAGCAGTACTTC; cdr3_aa: CASSQDEGSLFEQYF
v_call: TRBV7-9; cdr3_length: 14; d_call: NA; j_call: TRBJ1-3; clone_size: many; cdr3_nt: TGTGCCAGCAGCACCGGGATCGCTGGAAACACCATATATTTT; cdr3_aa: CASSTGIAGNTIYF
v_call: TRBV19; cdr3_length: 16; d_call: TRBD2; j_call: TRBJ2-1; clone_size: NA; cdr3_nt: TGTGCCAGTAGACGATATAGCGGGGGCACCTACAATGAGCAGTTCTTC; cdr3_aa: CASRRYSGGTYNEQFF
v_call: TRBV6-1; cdr3_length: 14; d_call: TRBD2; j_call: TRBJ2-7; clone_size: NA; cdr3_nt: TGTGCCAGCAGTCTCCGGACTAGCGGGGGCGAGCAGTACTTC; cdr3_aa: CASSLRTSGGEQYF
v_call: TRBV7-2; cdr3_length: 15; d_call: NA; j_call: TRBJ2-1; clone_size: many; cdr3_nt: TGTGCCAGCAGCTTATCGGGGGTGTTGTACAATGAGCAGTTCTTC; cdr3_aa: CASSLSGVLYNEQFF
v_call: TRBV12-3/TRBV12-4; cdr3_length: 14; d_call: TRBD1; j_call: TRBJ2-7; clone_size: many; cdr3_nt: TGTGCCAGCAGTTACGAGAGGGGGCTATACGAGCAGTACTTC; cdr3_aa: CASSYERGLYEQYF
v_call: TRBV5-4; cdr3_length: 14; d_call: TRBD1; j_call: TRBJ2-5; clone_size: NA; cdr3_nt: TGTGCCAGCAGCTCGCAGGGGGCAAAGGAGACCCAGTACTTC; cdr3_aa: CASSSQGAKETQYF
v_call: TRBV6-6; cdr3_length: 14; d_call: NA; j_call: TRBJ1-5; clone_size: NA; cdr3_nt: TGTGCCAGCAGTTACGACTATAGCAATCAGCCCCAGCATTTT; cdr3_aa: CASSYDYSNQPQHF
v_call: TRBV6-5; cdr3_length: 15; d_call: NA; j_call: TRBJ2-4; clone_size: NA; cdr3_nt: TGTGCCAGCAGTTCCGTACAGGGTCCCAAAAACATTCAGTACTTC; cdr3_aa: CASSSVQGPKNIQYF
v_call: TRBV7-6; cdr3_length: 15; d_call: TRBD1; j_call: TRBJ1-5; clone_size: many; cdr3_nt: TGTGCCAGCAGCTTGAACAGGGGCGGGAATCAGCCCCAGCATTTT; cdr3_aa: CASSLNRGGNQPQHF
v_call: TRBV7-2; cdr3_length: 15; d_call: NA; j_call: TRBJ1-2; clone_size: few; cdr3_nt: TGTGCCAGCAGCCCGACTGCCGGGACTCCCTATGGCTACACCTTC; cdr3_aa: CASSPTAGTPYGYTF
v_call: TRBV6-5; cdr3_length: 15; d_call: NA; j_call: TRBJ1-1; clone_size: NA; cdr3_nt: TGTGCCAGCAGTAGACGGGGGTTTATGAACACTGAAGCTTTCTTT; cdr3_aa: CASSRRGFMNTEAFF
v_call: TRBV7-2; cdr3_length: 15; d_call: NA; j_call: TRBJ1-5; clone_size: NA; cdr3_nt: TGTGCCATCAGCCGAAGCGGCCACCCCGGGGAGACCCAGCATTTT; cdr3_aa: CAISRSGHPGETQHF
v_call: TRBV10-3; cdr3_length: 14; d_call: TRBD1; j_call: TRBJ1-2; clone_size: many; cdr3_nt: TGTGCCATCAGTTCTCAGGGGGCGGACTATGGCTACACCTTC; cdr3_aa: CAISSQGADYGYTF
v_call: TRBV2; cdr3_length: 15; d_call: NA; j_call: TRBJ1-5; clone_size: few; cdr3_nt: TGTGCCAGCAGTCCACAGGAGCTTAGCAATCAGCCCCAGCATTTT; cdr3_aa: CASSPQELSNQPQHF
v_call: TRBV15; cdr3_length: 15; d_call: NA; j_call: TRBJ2-3; clone_size: NA; cdr3_nt: TGTGCCACCAGCAGAGAGGGTACCCAGGGAGATACGCAGTATTTT; cdr3_aa: CATSREGTQGDTQYF
v_call: TRBV6-6; cdr3_length: 12; d_call: NA; j_call: TRBJ2-4; clone_size: few; cdr3_nt: TGTGCCAGCAGTTTGACAGAAAACATTCAGTACTTC; cdr3_aa: CASSLTENIQYF
v_call: TRBV10-3; cdr3_length: 17; d_call: NA; j_call: TRBJ2-1; clone_size: many; cdr3_nt: TGTGCCATCAGTGATGTGGTGAGGCGGGGAACCTACAATGAGCAGTTCTTC; cdr3_aa: CAISDVVRRGTYNEQFF
v_call: TRBV20-1; cdr3_length: 13; d_call: NA; j_call: TRBJ1-1; clone_size: many; cdr3_nt: TGCAGTGCTAGAGTCGACGGAAACACTGAAGCTTTCTTT; cdr3_aa: CSARVDGNTEAFF
v_call: TRBV5-6; cdr3_length: 15; d_call: NA; j_call: TRBJ1-5; clone_size: once; cdr3_nt: TGTGCCAGCAGCTTGGGTCGGTCAGCGACGAAGCCCCAGCATTTT; cdr3_aa: CASSLGRSATKPQHF
v_call: TRBV27; cdr3_length: 15; d_call: NA; j_call: TRBJ2-7; clone_size: NA; cdr3_nt: TGTGCCAGCAGGGAGACCCGGGGCCTCTCCTACGAGCAGTACTTC; cdr3_aa: CASRETRGLSYEQYF
v_call: TRBV7-9; cdr3_length: 17; d_call: NA; j_call: TRBJ2-3; clone_size: many; cdr3_nt: TGTGCCAGCAGCTTAGCCGGAAGTGGACTACTTCATGGTACGCAGTATTTT; cdr3_aa: CASSLAGSGLLHGTQYF
v_call: TRBV4-2; cdr3_length: 17; d_call: NA; j_call: TRBJ1-2; clone_size: few; cdr3_nt: TGTGCCAGCAGCCAAGAATGGACAGTGGGGCATGGCTATGGCTACACCTTC; cdr3_aa: CASSQEWTVGHGYGYTF
v_call: TRBV20-1; cdr3_length: 15; d_call: TRBD1; j_call: TRBJ1-5; clone_size: NA; cdr3_nt: TGCAGTGCTAGAGAGGGACAGGGAAGGAATCAGCCCCAGCATTTT; cdr3_aa: CSAREGQGRNQPQHF
v_call: TRBV4-1; cdr3_length: 15; d_call: NA; j_call: TRBJ1-4; clone_size: NA; cdr3_nt: TGCGCCAGCAGCCAGGAGGGGAGGCGGGCTGAAAAACTGTTTTTT; cdr3_aa: CASSQEGRRAEKLFF
v_call: TRBV7-2; cdr3_length: 17; d_call: TRBD2; j_call: TRBJ2-1; clone_size: many; cdr3_nt: TGTGCCAGCAGCTTAAGACTAGCGGGGGGGCCGGGGAATGAGCAGTTCTTC; cdr3_aa: CASSLRLAGGPGNEQFF
v_call: TRBV7-9; cdr3_length: 14; d_call: TRBD1; j_call: TRBJ2-7; clone_size: few; cdr3_nt: TGTGCCAGCAGCCCTAGGACAGGGGACTACGAGCAGTACTTC; cdr3_aa: CASSPRTGDYEQYF
v_call: TRBV6-5; cdr3_length: 13; d_call: NA; j_call: TRBJ1-5; clone_size: NA; cdr3_nt: TGTGCCAGCAGTTATACCCGGGATCAGCCCCAGCATTTT; cdr3_aa: CASSYTRDQPQHF
v_call: TRBV10-3; cdr3_length: 14; d_call: NA; j_call: TRBJ1-4; clone_size: NA; cdr3_nt: TGTGCCATCAGTGAAGGTGACCTTAATGAAAAACTGTTTTTT; cdr3_aa: CAISEGDLNEKLFF
v_call: TRBV28; cdr3_length: 16; d_call: NA; j_call: TRBJ1-1; clone_size: NA; cdr3_nt: TGTGCCAGCAGTGAAACGATTAGGCAGCATAACACTGAAGCTTTCTTT; cdr3_aa: CASSETIRQHNTEAFF
v_call: TRBV7-2; cdr3_length: 14; d_call: TRBD2; j_call: TRBJ2-7; clone_size: NA; cdr3_nt: TGTGCCACTTCGGGGGGAGCCGGGTCCTACGAGCAGTACTTC; cdr3_aa: CATSGGAGSYEQYF
v_call: TRBV5-1; cdr3_length: 14; d_call: TRBD1; j_call: TRBJ2-5; clone_size: NA; cdr3_nt: TGCGCCAGCAACTCCGGGACAGGGCAAGAGACCCAGTACTTC; cdr3_aa: CASNSGTGQETQYF
v_call: TRBV2; cdr3_length: 18; d_call: TRBD2; j_call: TRBJ2-3; clone_size: few; cdr3_nt: TGTGCCAGCAGTGAGATGGGTAGCGGGGGGGCTAGCACAGATACGCAGTATTTT; cdr3_aa: CASSEMGSGGASTDTQYF
v_call: TRBV27; cdr3_length: 16; d_call: NA; j_call: TRBJ1-1; clone_size: few; cdr3_nt: TGTGCCAGCAGTTTCTTCTCCGGGACGGGGAACACTGAAGCTTTCTTT; cdr3_aa: CASSFFSGTGNTEAFF
v_call: TRBV6-1; cdr3_length: 12; d_call: TRBD1; j_call: TRBJ2-7; clone_size: few; cdr3_nt: TGTGCCAGCTTCGGACAGGGTTACGAGCAGTACTTC; cdr3_aa: CASFGQGYEQYF
v_call: TRBV20-1; cdr3_length: 15; d_call: NA; j_call: TRBJ2-6; clone_size: few; cdr3_nt: TGCAGTGCTAGAGATTACGGGGCTGGGGCCAACGTCCTGACTTTC; cdr3_aa: CSARDYGAGANVLTF
v_call: TRBV14; cdr3_length: 16; d_call: TRBD1; j_call: TRBJ1-4; clone_size: NA; cdr3_nt: TGTGCCAGCAGCCAAGATACGCAGGGGGCGTATGAAAAACTGTTTTTT; cdr3_aa: CASSQDTQGAYEKLFF
v_call: TRBV2; cdr3_length: 15; d_call: NA; j_call: TRBJ1-2; clone_size: NA; cdr3_nt: TGTGCCAGCAGCGCCGGGCAGGGGACTAACTATGGCTACACCTTC; cdr3_aa: CASSAGQGTNYGYTF
v_call: TRBV20-1; cdr3_length: 14; d_call: TRBD2; j_call: TRBJ2-1; clone_size: NA; cdr3_nt: TGCAGCTCTACCCGGGGGGGGCTATACAATGAGCAGTTCTTC; cdr3_aa: CSSTRGGLYNEQFF
v_call: TRBV4-1; cdr3_length: 13; d_call: NA; j_call: TRBJ2-3; clone_size: many; cdr3_nt: TGCGCCAGCAGCCAAATACCCACAGATACGCAGTATTTT; cdr3_aa: CASSQIPTDTQYF
v_call: TRBV7-2; cdr3_length: 14; d_call: NA; j_call: TRBJ1-1; clone_size: few; cdr3_nt: TGTGCCAGCAGCTTTACCGGGAGCGGCACTGAAGCTTTCTTT; cdr3_aa: CASSFTGSGTEAFF
v_call: TRBV7-9; cdr3_length: 15; d_call: TRBD1; j_call: TRBJ2-7; clone_size: many; cdr3_nt: TGTGCCAGCAGCGCCAGACAGGGGCTTGCCTACGAGCAGTACTTC; cdr3_aa: CASSARQGLAYEQYF
v_call: TRBV7-6; cdr3_length: 14; d_call: NA; j_call: TRBJ1-1; clone_size: many; cdr3_nt: TGTGCCAGCAGCTTAGGAGTGATGAACACTGAAGCTTTCTTT; cdr3_aa: CASSLGVMNTEAFF